This T cell receptor (beta chain) originates from a study of cytomegalovirus exposure and HLA in healthy donors. Study results and limitations: The investigators catalogued under 200 TCR beta chains as cytomegalovirus-associated. Later work showed greater clonal expansion in HLA-associated TCR beta chains than in equally common others. Apparent HLA restriction characterized most CMV-associated TCR beta chains in a later analysis.

Note on this clone: Its antigen is currently unknown. An end of the junction differs from the germline gene, which may be a read error.

The PCR was carried out with 60 Vbeta primers and 13 Jbeta primers. Some clones are missing from TCRdb's copy, which holds only in-frame ones; the method was immunoSEQ multiplex PCR. The table includes about 95,000 clones, roughly 80% detected once. Participants comprised healthy donors of bone marrow. CDR3 length: 12 amino acids. The V gene's germline CDR1 is MNHNS and CDR2 SASEGT. This TCR was recovered from a man aged 30 to 39 in good health and CMV-seropositive. The source material was PBMCs. The rearrangement uses TRBV6-1 and TRBJ1-2; D is uncertain. CDR3 amino acids: CASSERASQPLF. CDR3 nucleotides: TGTGCCAGCAGTGAGCGGGCCTCCCAACCCTTATTC.